This entry lists 30 T cell receptor beta chains sequenced from one sample in a study of identical twins. TCRdb used MiXCR to reprocess the 5' RACE reads, holding one entry per CDR3 protein. The sample has about 470,000 distinct CDR3 sequences, roughly a quarter seen once; the top ten hold 2.9%. The sample was also linked to a second study, of T cells expressing NK-cell markers.

Sequencing was carried out using CD4+ T cells sorted from blood. These receptors all come from a woman between 18 and 29 years old in good health.

Only a few counts were recorded for this clonotype. The rearrangement uses TRBV9 and TRBJ1-1; a weak D match, TRBD1 (6 bases). Per the germline V gene, CDR1 is SGDLS and CDR2 is YYNGEE. V lost 0 bases, J lost 4 bases, and 16 bases lay in between. The CDR3 spans 16 residues. CDR3 coding DNA: TGTGCCAGCAGCGTAGGTTGGGGGGGCTCGGGCACTGAAGCTTTCTTT. It encodes CASSVGWGGSGTEAFF.

This clonotype was observed a handful of times. The chain uses TRBV20-1 and TRBJ2-7; 7 bases are a match to TRBD2. Trimming cost V 6 bases and J 1 base; bases outside gene matches: 3. The germline V gene encodes CDR1 DFQATT and CDR2 SNEGSKA (reference sequence). The CDR3 totals 12 residues. Here the CDR3 DNA reads TGCAGTGCGGCTAGCGGTTCCTACGAGCAGTACTTC. Its protein product is CSAASGSYEQYF.

This clonotype was recorded a few times. The chain joins TRBV12-5 to TRBJ2-3; D unresolved. Trimming shortened V by 2 bases and J by 6 bases, and 9 bases separated the two germline ends. Looked up from germline, CDR1 is LGHNT and CDR2 is FRNRAP. The CDR3 runs 13 residues. This CDR3 is CASGLFSSDTQYF. For the CDR3, the DNA is TGTGCTAGTGGTTTGTTTTCGTCGGATACGCAGTATTTT.

In this sample, this clonotype turned up many times. This chain links TRBV3-1 with TRBJ2-1; D may be TRBD2 (6 bases). Trimming took 5 bases from V and 0 from J, leaving 20 bases between them. CDR1 is LGHDT, CDR2 YNNKEL, per germline (reference sequence). The CDR3 has 18 residues. This CDR3 is CASSGRRRDLSSYNEQFF. In DNA, the CDR3 is TGTGCCAGCAGCGGAAGAAGGAGGGACTTGAGCTCCTACAATGAGCAGTTCTTC.

This clonotype was recorded a few times. CDR3 nucleotide sequence: TGTGCCAGCAGTGTCAAACTAGCCAATGAGCAGTTCTTC. As protein: CASSVKLANEQFF. The chain has TRBV25-1 and TRBJ2-1, with TRBD2 as a possible D gene (6 bases). V lost 4 bases to trimming and J lost 6 bases, with 10 bases between them. The CDR3 runs 13 residues. The germline V gene encodes CDR1 MGHDK and CDR2 SYGVNS.

The rearrangement joins TRBV5-5 to TRBJ1-2, with D unclear. Germline-derived CDR1 and CDR2 are SGHKS and YYEKEE (reference sequence). This CDR3 comprises 13 residues. Between the trimmed V and J ends, which lost 2 bases and 4 bases, there was a span of 9 bases. The CDR3 protein is CASSFKEVYGYTF. The CDR3 DNA follows: TGTGCCAGCAGCTTTAAGGAGGTCTATGGCTACACCTTC.

The genes are TRBV19 and TRBJ2-2; D possibly uses TRBD1 or TRBD2 (5 bases each). Germline V gene lookup returns CDR1 LNHDA and CDR2 SQIVND (reference sequence). V gave up 1 base and J gave up 4 bases, with 13 bases separating them. This CDR3 has 16 residues. The CDR3 DNA reads as TGTGCCAGTAGTATAGGGTCAGGGAGACGCACCGGGGAGCTGTTTTTT. The encoded protein is CASSIGSGRRTGELFF.

The chain employs TRBV20-1 and TRBJ2-7; TRBD1 matches at 8 bases. J gave up 2 bases and V 4 bases, and 7 bases lay outside the gene matches. From germline, CDR1 is DFQATT and CDR2 SNEGSKA (reference sequence). The CDR3 is made up of 14 amino acids. The CDR3 bases are TGCAGTGCTACCCACAGGGGGGAAACCTACGAGCAGTACTTC. Amino acid sequence: CSATHRGETYEQYF.

The V gene is TRBV20-1, the J gene TRBJ2-3, with 8 bases aligning to TRBD2. CDR3 length equals 14 residues. V shed 5 bases, J shed 0 bases, and the junction held 4 bases outside the gene matches. Germline-derived CDR1 and CDR2 are DFQATT and SNEGSKA (reference sequence). CDR3 region: CSAFSGTSTDTQYF. CDR3 sequence (DNA): TGCAGTGCTTTTAGCGGGACTAGCACAGATACGCAGTATTTT.

V is TRBV6-2 or TRBV6-3 and J is TRBJ2-4; tentative D call: TRBD1 (5 bases). Trimming cost V 6 bases and J 9 bases, with 12 bases left between them. CDR3 length equals 12 residues. Germline lookup yields CDR1 MNHEY and CDR2 SVGEGT. The CDR3 DNA follows: TGTGCCAGCAGCACAAGTCAGGGCATTCAGTACTTC. Translating gives CASSTSQGIQYF.

The V call is TRBV7-9, the J call TRBJ2-3, with 8 nucleotides matching TRBD2. The junction had 9 bases not matched to a gene; V was cut back by 6 bases and J by 1 base. Germline values: CDR1 SEHNR, CDR2 FQNEAQ (reference sequence). The CDR3 totals 16 residues. CDR3 in amino acids: CASSSVSGKGTDTQYF. CDR3 sequence (DNA): TGTGCCAGCAGTTCCGTTAGCGGGAAAGGCACAGATACGCAGTATTTT.

This clonotype has a count of ten or more. CDR3 nucleotide sequence: TGTGCCAGCTCCCCGACAGGGGGATCAACTGAAGCTTTCTTT. This gives the protein CASSPTGGSTEAFF. This chain connects TRBV18 to TRBJ1-1; TRBD1 agrees at 9 bases. Trimming at V came to 6 bases and at J to 5 bases, leaving 7 bases not matched to a gene. Germline CDR1 is KGHSH and CDR2 is LQKENI. The length of the CDR3 is 14 residues. The full variable domain, in which reference TRBV18 and TRBJ1-1 provide the parts outside the CDR3, is NAGVMQNPRHLVRRRGQEARLRCSPMKGHSHVYWYRQLPEEGLKFMVYLQKENIIDESGMPKERFSAEFPKEGPSILRIQQVVRGDSAAYFCASSPTGGSTEAFFGQGTRLTVV.

This clonotype was found a few times. The chain joins TRBV2 to TRBJ2-7; D may be TRBD1 or TRBD2 (5 bases each). The CDR3 covers 13 residues. Germline V gene data show CDR1 as SNHLY and CDR2 as FYNNEI. V dropped 4 bases and J dropped 6 bases, with 13 bases sitting between them. The CDR3 region has the DNA TGTGCCAGCAGTGGGGACCTTAGGGGCGAGCAGTACTTC. This codes for CASSGDLRGEQYF.

This clonotype was counted between two and nine times. This chain connects TRBV4-2 to TRBJ2-3; 11 bases map to TRBD2. Trimming removed 1 base from V and 10 bases from J; junction bases left unmatched: 10. CDR3 size: 16 residues. In germline, CDR1 is LGHNA, CDR2 YNFKEQ. The CDR3 sequence: CASSQAGTSGSQAQYF. The CDR3 DNA is TGTGCCAGCAGCCAAGCAGGGACTAGCGGTTCACAGGCGCAGTATTTT.

This clonotype was seen more than once but under ten times. The genes are TRBV4-2 and TRBJ2-7; 7 positions agree with TRBD1. This CDR3 has 17 amino acids. The germline CDR1 and CDR2 sequences are LGHNA and YNFKEQ. V lost 1 base to trimming and J lost 1 base; unmatched junction nucleotides: 10. CDR3 sequence: CASSQGPMDRNSYEQYF. CDR3 coding DNA: TGTGCCAGCAGCCAAGGACCCATGGACAGGAATTCCTACGAGCAGTACTTC.

This clonotype turned up a few times. The V and J genes are TRBV11-2 and TRBJ2-7, with 7 positions matching TRBD2. With 8 bases clipped from V and 2 bases from J, the junction kept 9 bases outside the gene matches. Germline assignment: CDR1 SGHAT and CDR2 FQNNGV. This CDR3 comprises 14 residues. The CDR3 sequence is CASRVRGSAYEQYF. In nucleotides, the CDR3 is TGTGCCAGCCGTGTTCGCGGGAGTGCCTACGAGCAGTACTTC.

This clonotype was seen more than once but under ten times. The V and J genes are TRBV5-1 and TRBJ2-1; maybe TRBD2 (5 bases). CDR3 size: 13 residues. Germline-derived CDR1 and CDR2 are SGHRS and YFSETQ. The V and J ends lost 1 base and 9 bases respectively, with 11 bases between them. The CDR3 nucleotides read TGCGCCAGCAGCTTGTCCGGGATTAGTGAGCAGTTCTTC. Its translation is CASSLSGISEQFF.

Only a few counts were recorded for this clonotype. This chain joins TRBV7-2 and TRBJ2-2, with D hard to call. This CDR3 is 14 amino acids long. Germline V gene lookup returns CDR1 SGHTA and CDR2 FQGNSA. Trimming cost V 5 bases and J 3 bases, with 10 bases left between them. The CDR3 DNA reads TGTGCCAGCAGCCCCACTAAGGACACCGGGGAGCTGTTTTTT. Residues: CASSPTKDTGELFF.

There are a few counts of this clonotype. The rearrangement uses TRBV13 and TRBJ2-2; D might be TRBD2 (6 bases). Germline assignment: CDR1 PRHDT and CDR2 FYEKMQ (reference sequence). This CDR3 comprises 19 residues. Trimming removed 4 bases at V and 1 base at J, with 22 bases between. The CDR3 DNA follows: TGTGCCAGCAGCTCCCCCTTAGCGCGGGACTTACTGAACACCGGGGAGCTGTTTTTT. It encodes CASSSPLARDLLNTGELFF.

This clonotype was observed a few times. An end of the junction differs from the germline gene, which may be a read error. The CDR3 here is CASSILAGQGYGQYF. The CDR3 DNA reads TGTGCCAGCAGCATACTCGCGGGACAGGGATACGGGCAGTACTTC. This chain uses TRBV7-8 with TRBJ2-7; 9 nucleotides line up with TRBD1. The germline CDR1 and CDR2 sequences are SGHVS and FQNEAQ. The CDR3 runs to 15 residues.

A few counts support this clonotype. The chain combines TRBV20-1 with TRBJ2-2; TRBD2 agrees at 7 bases. J was trimmed by 6 bases and V by 0 bases; bases with no gene match: 4. The CDR3 is 14 amino acids. Germline V lookup: CDR1 DFQATT, CDR2 SNEGSKA (reference sequence). The CDR3 DNA sequence: TGCAGTGCTAGAGAGACTGGGGGGGCCGGGGAGCTGTTTTTT. Translating it yields CSARETGGAGELFF.

This clonotype was counted between two and nine times. This sequence joins TRBV29-1 and TRBJ2-4, with D possibly being TRBD1 or TRBD2 (6 bases each). Trimming stripped 1 base from V and 8 bases from J, with 15 bases between. CDR1 SQVTM and CDR2 ANQGSEA come from the germline V gene. The CDR3 has 14 amino acids. The chain's CDR3 is CSVEVGGGSDIQYF. The CDR3 coding sequence is TGCAGCGTTGAAGTTGGAGGGGGAAGTGACATTCAGTACTTC.

This clonotype has a count of ten or more. This chain joins TRBV5-1 and TRBJ2-2, with 8 positions matching TRBD1. The CDR3 has 16 residues. J was trimmed by 5 bases and V by 4 bases; bases with no gene match: 10. Germline values: CDR1 SGHRS, CDR2 YFSETQ. As DNA, the CDR3 is TGCGCCAGCAGCCCGGTGGTCAGGGGGCTGACCGGGGAGCTGTTTTTT. Its protein product is CASSPVVRGLTGELFF.

The CDR3: CSARLFGSTDTQYF. The CDR3 bases are TGCAGTGCTCGCCTGTTCGGATCCACAGATACGCAGTATTTT. The chain couples TRBV20-1 to TRBJ2-3; D not resolved. Germline V CDR1 and CDR2: DFQATT, SNEGSKA (reference sequence). V lost 5 bases and J 2 bases, leaving 14 bases between the germline ends. The CDR3 is 14 amino acids.

The chain uses TRBV6-1 and TRBJ2-1, with D possibly being TRBD2 (6 bases). The CDR3 runs to 14 residues. The V and J ends lost 6 bases and 1 base respectively, with 10 bases between them. CDR1 and CDR2 (germline): MNHNS, SASEGT. Here the CDR3 reads CASRPGLSYNEQFF. Written as DNA, the CDR3 is TGTGCCAGCAGGCCGGGACTGTCCTACAATGAGCAGTTCTTC.

The sample holds many counts of this clonotype. This chain joins TRBV29-1 and TRBJ2-1; no clear D gene. This CDR3 region has 14 residues. The V end lost 7 bases, the J end lost 2 bases, and 15 bases lay between the germline ends. Germline assignment: CDR1 SQVTM and CDR2 ANQGSEA. In DNA form, the CDR3 reads TGCAGCGCTCCGACACCCCCCGCCTACAATGAGCAGTTCTTC. Translating it yields CSAPTPPAYNEQFF.

The chain joins TRBV7-6 to TRBJ2-2; the match to TRBD2 covers 10 bases. J gave up 6 bases and V 1 base, and 8 bases lay outside the gene matches. Germline V gene data show CDR1 as SGHVS and CDR2 as FNYEAQ. CDR3 size: 17 residues. This CDR3 reads CASSLVAGGPRSGELFF. The CDR3 DNA reads TGTGCCAGCAGCTTAGTAGCGGGAGGCCCTAGGTCCGGGGAGCTGTTTTTT.

The chain combines TRBV7-9 with TRBJ2-7; D remains unclear. Between the trimmed V and J ends, which lost 0 bases and 5 bases, there was a span of 5 bases. The CDR3 is 12 amino acids. The V gene's germline CDR1 is SEHNR and CDR2 FQNEAQ (reference sequence). The CDR3 protein is CASSLAVHEQYF. The CDR3 DNA follows: TGTGCCAGCAGCTTAGCGGTTCACGAGCAGTACTTC.

This clonotype was detected only a few times. This rearrangement joins TRBV4-3 to TRBJ2-1; a possible D gene is TRBD1 (6 bases). Germline V lookup: CDR1 LGHNA, CDR2 YSLEER. The CDR3 is 17 amino acids. V lost 3 bases and J lost 5, with 20 bases in between. The CDR3 DNA sequence: TGCGCCAGCAGCCAGGCCGGGGCAGGGGCCGGCAACAATGAGCAGTTCTTC. This sequence encodes CASSQAGAGAGNNEQFF.

For this clonotype: A read error may account for a junction end that differs from germline. The chain links TRBV20-1 to TRBJ2-7; maybe TRBD1 (6 bases). The CDR3 length is 13 residues. The V gene's germline CDR1 is DFQATT and CDR2 SNEGSKA (reference sequence). Written as DNA, the CDR3 is TGCAGTGCTGAGTACCCGCCGTTGGGACACCCCCACTTC. Protein sequence: CSAEYPPLGHPHF.